Below are 19 T cell receptor beta chains sequenced from a single sample in a study of identical twins. TCRdb analysed the 5' RACE reads with MiXCR anew, one entry per CDR3 protein. The data contain hundreds of thousands of distinct CDR3 sequences, roughly 20% of them singletons. These data were also reused for a study on T cells expressing NK-cell markers.

Sample: PBMCs. The origin of the receptors is a young woman in good health.

This sequence joins TRBV5-1 and TRBJ2-7; weak D call: TRBD1 (5 bases). CDR3 size: 14 residues. CDR1 and CDR2 from the germline V gene are SGHRS and YFSETQ. The V and J ends lost 4 bases and 7 bases respectively, with 18 bases between them. CDR3 in amino acids: CASSGALTAREQYF. In nucleotides, the CDR3 is TGCGCCAGCAGCGGGGCCCTCACGGCGAGGGAGCAGTACTTC.

The chain uses TRBV3-1 and TRBJ1-1; D remains unclear. This CDR3 comprises 12 residues. Germline V CDR1 and CDR2: LGHDT, YNNKEL (reference sequence). Trimming stripped 6 bases from V and 7 bases from J, with 12 bases between. The CDR3 is CASRNKGYEAFF. The DNA for the CDR3 is TGTGCCAGCAGGAACAAAGGGTATGAAGCTTTCTTT. The complete variable domain, with remaining parts taken from reference TRBV3-1 and TRBJ1-1, reads DTAVSQTPKYLVTQMGNDKSIKCEQNLGHDTMYWYKQDSKKFLKIMFSYNNKELIINETVPNRFSPKSPDKAHLNLHINSLELGDSAVYFCASRNKGYEAFFGQGTRLTVV.

This clonotype has more than one count but fewer than ten. This chain links TRBV6-5 with TRBJ2-5, with 8 bases identical to TRBD2. The CDR3 loop spans 15 amino acids. Germline V gene sequence: CDR1 MNHEY, CDR2 SVGAGI. J lost 2 bases, V lost 2 bases, and 4 bases had no gene match. CDR3 DNA: TGTGCCAGCAGTTACCGAATAGCGGGGCAAGAGACCCAGTACTTC. Translated: CASSYRIAGQETQYF.

The chain uses TRBV12-5 and TRBJ2-3; D is uncertain. Germline CDR1 and CDR2: LGHNT and FRNRAP. The CDR3 has 14 residues. Trimming took off 4 bases at V and 2 bases at J, with 10 bases between the two ends. In nucleotides, the CDR3 is TGTGCTAGTGGTTCGGACCGCCTCACAGATACGCAGTATTTT. This translates into CASGSDRLTDTQYF.

This clonotype has just a few counts. The rearrangement joins TRBV12-3 or TRBV12-4 to TRBJ2-4; TRBD1 matches at 7 bases. The CDR3 runs to 18 residues. V dropped 5 bases and J dropped 3; count of bases not matched to a gene: 16. The CDR3 loop reads CASSPRQGVFQGKNIQYF. CDR3 DNA sequence: TGTGCCAGCAGTCCAAGGCAGGGGGTGTTTCAAGGCAAAAACATTCAGTACTTC.

This clonotype was recorded at least ten times. The chain employs TRBV7-6 and TRBJ2-1; D is unclear. CDR1 and CDR2 from the germline V gene are SGHVS and FNYEAQ. The CDR3 length is 14 residues. Trimming removed 1 base from V and 7 bases from J, with 11 bases in between. As DNA, the CDR3 is TGTGCCAGCAGCTTAGTCCACAAGTCGAATGAGCAGTTCTTC. This encodes CASSLVHKSNEQFF.

Here the CDR3 reads CASRPPGGPGEQFF. CDR3 DNA: TGTGCCAGCAGACCCCCGGGAGGGCCGGGTGAGCAGTTCTTC. V usage is TRBV7-9 and J usage is TRBJ2-1, with 8 bases identical to TRBD2. This CDR3 is 14 amino acids long. V shed 6 bases and J 9 bases; nucleotides not matched to a gene: 10. Germline V gives CDR1 SEHNR, CDR2 FQNEAQ (reference sequence). The full variable domain, rest sourced from reference TRBV7-9 and TRBJ2-1, is DTGVSQNPRHKITKRGQNVTFRCDPISEHNRLYWYRQTLGQGPEFLTYFQNEAQLEKSRLLSDRFSAERPKGSFSTLEIQRTEQGDSAMYLCASRPPGGPGEQFFGPGTRLTVL.

This clonotype was observed a few times. The V gene is TRBV19, the J gene TRBJ1-5; no reliable D call. The CDR3 consists of 13 residues. CDR1 is LNHDA and CDR2 is SQIVND in the germline V gene (reference sequence). Trimming pared 3 bases from V and 3 bases from J, leaving 6 bases between. The CDR3 DNA reads as TGTGCCAGTAGTATTCAGATCAATCAGCCCCAGCATTTT. As protein: CASSIQINQPQHF.

This chain connects TRBV29-1 to TRBJ2-3, with a tentative D call TRBD1 (7 bases). The germline CDR1 and CDR2 sequences are SQVTM and ANQGSEA. Trimming cost V 7 bases and J 1 base, with 18 bases left between them. This CDR3 spans 15 amino acids. The chain's CDR3 is CSALWRGRGTDTQYF. CDR3 nucleotides: TGCAGCGCGCTGTGGAGGGGGCGAGGCACAGATACGCAGTATTTT.

As DNA, the CDR3 is TGTGCCAGCAGCGGACTAGCGGGGGGCATCTCCTACAATGAGCAGTTCTTC. Its protein is CASSGLAGGISYNEQFF. The chain combines TRBV6-2 or TRBV6-3 with TRBJ2-1, with 14 bases matching TRBD2. Germline V gives CDR1 MNHEY, CDR2 SVGEGT. After removal of 6 bases from V and 0 bases from J, the junction contained 4 bases not matched to a gene. CDR3 length: 17 amino acids.

This clonotype was counted between two and nine times. The CDR3 region has the DNA TGCAGTGCTAGAATTCCGGGAGGCTTCTATGGCTACACCTTC. This gives the protein CSARIPGGFYGYTF. V is TRBV20-1 and J is TRBJ1-2; D unclear. CDR3 length: 14 amino acids. V lost 2 bases and J 4 bases, leaving 14 bases between the germline ends. Per the germline V gene, CDR1 is DFQATT and CDR2 is SNEGSKA (reference sequence).

This clonotype was found many times. This chain joins TRBV5-1 and TRBJ2-1, with 8 bases lining up with TRBD2. The junction had 4 bases not matched to a gene; V was cut back by 3 bases and J by 2 bases. Germline lookup yields CDR1 SGHRS and CDR2 YFSETQ. The CDR3 has 15 amino acids. CDR3 protein: CASSSSGSAYNEQFF. The CDR3, as DNA: TGCGCCAGCAGCTCAAGCGGGAGCGCCTACAATGAGCAGTTCTTC.

CDR3 DNA sequence: TGTGCCAGCTCACCTCCTCGGACTACCACCGGGGAGCTGTTTTTT. Translated: CASSPPRTTTGELFF. This chain joins TRBV18 and TRBJ2-2; possibly TRBD2 for D (6 bases). The CDR3 spans 15 residues. Per germline, CDR1 KGHSH and CDR2 LQKENI. The V gene lost 3 bases and the J gene lost 4 bases, with 12 bases spanning the gap. Supplemented by reference TRBV18 and TRBJ2-2, the full variable domain reads NAGVMQNPRHLVRRRGQEARLRCSPMKGHSHVYWYRQLPEEGLKFMVYLQKENIIDESGMPKERFSAEFPKEGPSILRIQQVVRGDSAAYFCASSPPRTTTGELFFGEGSRLTVL.

V gene TRBV15 combines with J gene TRBJ2-5; 9 bases match TRBD2. V lost 2 bases, J lost 0 bases, and 4 bases stayed unmatched. This CDR3 is built from 16 residues. The germline CDR1 and CDR2 sequences are LNHNV and YYDKDF (reference sequence). CDR3 sequence reads: CATSRPKRGDQETQYF. The CDR3 bases are TGTGCCACCAGCAGACCAAAGCGGGGGGACCAAGAGACCCAGTACTTC.

The chain combines TRBV20-1 with TRBJ2-3, with 8 bases matching TRBD2. This CDR3 spans 15 amino acids. Trimming at V came to 0 bases and at J to 2 bases, leaving 4 bases not matched to a gene. The germline V gene has CDR1 DFQATT and CDR2 SNEGSKA (reference sequence). The CDR3 DNA sequence: TGCAGTGCTAGAGATACGGGAGGGCCCACAGATACGCAGTATTTT. Amino acids: CSARDTGGPTDTQYF.

The V gene is TRBV6-5, the J gene TRBJ2-1; the D is unclear. CDR1 and CDR2 from the germline V gene are MNHEY and SVGAGI. The CDR3 has 12 residues. Trimming pared 2 bases from V and 10 bases from J, leaving 9 bases between. The CDR3 coding sequence is TGTGCCAGCAGTTACATTGACGGGGAGCAGTTCTTC. This translates into CASSYIDGEQFF.

This clonotype came up a few times. The chain combines TRBV6-1 with TRBJ1-2; 7 bases are shared with TRBD1. CDR1 and CDR2 from the germline V gene are MNHNS and SASEGT. V lost 5 bases, J lost 6 bases, and 6 bases stayed unmatched. The CDR3 runs 13 residues. The CDR3 loop is CASSPRTGNGYTF. The CDR3 bases are TGTGCCAGCAGTCCCCGGACAGGCAATGGCTACACCTTC.

This clonotype was counted between two and nine times. The rearrangement links TRBV20-1 to TRBJ1-1, with TRBD1 as a possible D gene (5 bases). The germline CDR1 and CDR2 sequences are DFQATT and SNEGSKA (reference sequence). This CDR3 contains 11 residues. Trimming removed 3 bases at V and 9 bases at J, with 11 bases between. DNA of the CDR3: TGCAGTGCTAGTTCAGGGAGGCAAGCTTTCTTT. It codes for CSASSGRQAFF.

The gene calls are TRBV3-1 and TRBJ2-1; D might be TRBD2 (6 bases). V was trimmed by 6 bases and J by 5 bases, leaving 14 bases between them. Germline V lookup: CDR1 LGHDT, CDR2 YNNKEL (reference sequence). This CDR3 region has 14 residues. CDR3 sequence: CASSYLGEDNEQFF. CDR3 DNA: TGTGCCAGCAGTTACCTGGGGGAGGACAATGAGCAGTTCTTC.